This TCR beta chain emerged from a study of vaccination and CD4 T cells after COVID-19. Germline V gene lookup returns CDR1 SEHNR and CDR2 FQNEAQ (reference sequence). CDR3 length equals 15 residues. V lost 2 bases, J lost 7 bases, and 15 bases lay in between. The treatment here: approximately 11-day PBMC culture with coronavirus spike peptide pools or control peptides (ViraFEST assay). Comments on this clonotype: The antigen is undetermined.

At the Johns Hopkins FTIC core, DNA taken from cultured CD4+ T cells was sequenced by way of the Oncomine TCR Beta short-read assay. TCRdb fed the PCR reads into MiXCR, producing one record per CDR3 protein. The data show almost 20,000 distinct CDR3 sequences, 45% to 55% seen once. Material: CD4+ T cells from blood, cultured in vitro. The chain recombines TRBV7-9 with TRBJ2-1; D might be TRBD2 (6 bases). The sequence was collected from a human donor who had recovered from COVID-19. Written as DNA, the CDR3 is TGTGCCAGCAGCTTATATCCTAGCGACCGGAATGAGCAGTTCTTC. This translates into CASSLYPSDRNEQFF.